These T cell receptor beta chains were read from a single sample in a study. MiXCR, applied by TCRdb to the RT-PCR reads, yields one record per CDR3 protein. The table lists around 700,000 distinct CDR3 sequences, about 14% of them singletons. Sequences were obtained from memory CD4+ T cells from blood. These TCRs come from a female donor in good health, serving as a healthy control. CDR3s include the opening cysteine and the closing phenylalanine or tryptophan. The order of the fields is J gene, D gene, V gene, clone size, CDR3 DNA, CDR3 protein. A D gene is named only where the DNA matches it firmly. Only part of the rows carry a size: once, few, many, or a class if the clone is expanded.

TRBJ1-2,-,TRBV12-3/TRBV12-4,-,TGTGCCAGCAGTTTAAGGGTCGGCTATGGCTACACCTTC,CASSLRVGYGYTF
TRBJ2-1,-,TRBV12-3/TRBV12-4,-,TGTGCCAGCAGGGAGGAGATTGAGCAGTTCTTC,CASREEIEQFF
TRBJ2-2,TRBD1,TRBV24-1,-,TGTGCCACCAGCGGGACAGATGAGTTTACCGGGGAGCTGTTTTTT,CATSGTDEFTGELFF
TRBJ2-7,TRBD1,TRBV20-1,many,TGCAGTGCTAGAGATGAGGGACAGGGTGGGTACGAGCAGTACTTC,CSARDEGQGGYEQYF
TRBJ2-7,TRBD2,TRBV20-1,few,TGCAGTGCTAACCTAGCGGGAGGGAACTACGAGCAGTACTTC,CSANLAGGNYEQYF
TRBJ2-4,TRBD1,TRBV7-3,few,TGTGCCAGCAGCAGAGACGCAGGGGGCACTTATTTGGAAAACATTCAGTACTTC,CASSRDAGGTYLENIQYF
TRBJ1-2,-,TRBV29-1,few,TGCAGCGTTGATGGTTTCGACGGCTACACCTTC,CSVDGFDGYTF
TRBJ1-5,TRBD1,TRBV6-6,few,TGTGCCAGCAGTTACTCAACCCAACAGGGGCCTAGCAATCAGCCCCAGCATTTT,CASSYSTQQGPSNQPQHF
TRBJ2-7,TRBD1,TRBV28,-,TGTGCCAGCAGTTCCTCGACAGGGGTGCTGAACGAGCAGTACTTC,CASSSSTGVLNEQYF
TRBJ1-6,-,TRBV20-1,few,TGCAGTAGCTCCGGGATCTATAATTCACCCCTCCACTTT,CSSSGIYNSPLHF
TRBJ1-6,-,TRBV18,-,TGTGCCAGCTCCCCGGACGGGTCCTATAATTCACCCCTCCACTTT,CASSPDGSYNSPLHF
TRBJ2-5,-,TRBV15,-,TGTGCCACCAGTGATCCAGGCGGGGAAGAGACCCAGTACTTC,CATSDPGGEETQYF
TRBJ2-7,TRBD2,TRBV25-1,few,TGTGCCAGCAAGCGGGGTTACTACGAGCAGTACTTC,CASKRGYYEQYF
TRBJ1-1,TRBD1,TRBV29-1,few,TGCAGCGCCTCCGGGACAGGGAAGACGAACACTGAAGCTTTCTTT,CSASGTGKTNTEAFF
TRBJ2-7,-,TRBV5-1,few,TGCGCCAGCAGCCTACAGACATTTAACGAGCAGTACTTC,CASSLQTFNEQYF
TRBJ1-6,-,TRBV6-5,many,TGTGCCAGCAGCTACTCTACGGGGCAGATTTCACCCCTCCACTTT,CASSYSTGQISPLHF
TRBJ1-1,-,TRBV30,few,TGTGCCTGGAGTGTAGGGGTACAAACTGAAGCTTTCTTT,CAWSVGVQTEAFF
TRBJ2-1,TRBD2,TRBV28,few,TGTGCCAGCATCGGTAGTAGCGGGACATACAATGAGCAGTTCTTC,CASIGSSGTYNEQFF
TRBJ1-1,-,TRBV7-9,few,TGTGCCAGCAGCCAGTTCACAGGGCTGACTGAAGCTTTCTTT,CASSQFTGLTEAFF
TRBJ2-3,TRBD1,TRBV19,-,TGTGCCAGTAGTACACAGGACAGGGGAGATACGCAGTATTTT,CASSTQDRGDTQYF
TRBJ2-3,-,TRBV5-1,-,TGCGCCAGCACCCCCGGACAGCACACAGATACGCAGTATTTT,CASTPGQHTDTQYF
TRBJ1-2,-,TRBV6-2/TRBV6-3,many,TGTGCCAGCAGTTACTTTGATGGCTACACCTTC,CASSYFDGYTF
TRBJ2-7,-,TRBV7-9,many,TGTGCCAGCAGCCCTGATGTAAGACCCTACGAGCAGTACTTC,CASSPDVRPYEQYF
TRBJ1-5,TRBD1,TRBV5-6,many,TGTGCCAGCAGCTCATATGGACAGGGATGGGATCAGCCCCAGCATTTT,CASSSYGQGWDQPQHF
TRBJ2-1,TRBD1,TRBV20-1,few,TGCAGTGCGTCAGGGGGTTTCCCCTACAATGAGCAGTTCTTC,CSASGGFPYNEQFF
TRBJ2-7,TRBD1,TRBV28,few,TGTGCCAGCAGCACTACAGGGGACTACGAGCAGTACTTC,CASSTTGDYEQYF
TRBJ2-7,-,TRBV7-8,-,TGTGCCAGCAGCTTTGGATTAACCGAGCAGTACTTC,CASSFGLTEQYF
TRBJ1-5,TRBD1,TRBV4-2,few,TGTGCCAGCAGCCAAGAGACAGGGGAGGTTGCGGGCAATCAGCCCCAGCATTTT,CASSQETGEVAGNQPQHF
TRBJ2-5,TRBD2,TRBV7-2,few,TGTGCCTCCAAAGGGACTAGCGGGAGGGTGGGCGAGACCCAGTACTTC,CASKGTSGRVGETQYF
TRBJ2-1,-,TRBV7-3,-,TGTGCCAGCAGCTCAACCCGGGCTGGTGAGCAGTTCTTC,CASSSTRAGEQFF
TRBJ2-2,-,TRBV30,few,TGTGCCTGGAGTGGCGGGGCATGGGACACCGGGGAGCTGTTTTTT,CAWSGGAWDTGELFF
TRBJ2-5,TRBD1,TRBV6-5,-,TGTGCCAGCAGCTCCGCCTCGACAGGGATGAGAGAGACCCAGTACTTC,CASSSASTGMRETQYF
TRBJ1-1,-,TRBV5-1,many,TGCGCCAGCAGCTTCCAAGGACAGCACTACACTGAAGCTTTCTTT,CASSFQGQHYTEAFF
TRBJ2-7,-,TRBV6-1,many,TGTGCCAGCAGTGGAGGCCTGGAAGCCTACGAGCAGTACTTC,CASSGGLEAYEQYF
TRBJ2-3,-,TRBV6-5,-,TGTGCCAGCAGACACCGGGATCGCACAGATACGCAGTATTTT,CASRHRDRTDTQYF
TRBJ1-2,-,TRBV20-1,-,TGCAGTGCTAGAGACTCCGGGACCTCTTATGGCTACACCTTC,CSARDSGTSYGYTF
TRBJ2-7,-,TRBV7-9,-,TGTGCCAGCACCGGACCCGAGGCTGAGTACGAGCAGTACTTC,CASTGPEAEYEQYF
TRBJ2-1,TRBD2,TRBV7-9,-,TGTGCCAGCAGCTTCTTGCAGACTAGCGGGTCGGCTGAGCAGTTCTTC,CASSFLQTSGSAEQFF
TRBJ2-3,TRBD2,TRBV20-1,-,TGCAGTGCTAGAGTCCCAGCGGGGGGAACGCAGTATTTT,CSARVPAGGTQYF
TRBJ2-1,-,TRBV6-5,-,TGTGCCAGCAGAAAAGGGGGTTTCTCCTACAATGAGCAGTTCTTC,CASRKGGFSYNEQFF
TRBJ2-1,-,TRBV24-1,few,TGTGCCACCAGTGACTTAGGGAATGAGCAGTTCTTC,CATSDLGNEQFF